These 8 T cell receptor beta chains came from one sample sequenced in a study of response to subunit inactivated influenza vaccine. TCRdb processed the RT-PCR reads anew with MiXCR; each CDR3 protein has one entry. The sample has 500,000 or so distinct CDR3 sequences, 11% seen once. This sample comprised PBMCs from blood, obtained 45 days after vaccination. The receptors were sampled from a man between 45 and 60 years old who received an inactivated influenza vaccine.

V and J are TRBV28 and TRBJ2-3, with D maybe TRBD2 (6 bases). Germline CDR1 and CDR2: MDHEN and SYDVKM. The CDR3 length is 14 residues. Between the trimmed V and J ends, which lost 8 bases and 4 bases, there was a span of 16 bases. In DNA form, the CDR3 reads TGTGCCAGCGCCCTAGGAGGGGTATCAGATACGCAGTATTTT. Amino acid sequence: CASALGGVSDTQYF.

This clonotype was seen repeatedly, ten times or more. The rearrangement uses TRBV15 and TRBJ2-7, with 10 bases aligning to TRBD2. V was pared by 1 base and J by 1 base, with 4 bases of the junction left unmatched. Germline CDR1 is LNHNV and CDR2 is YYDKDF (reference sequence). The CDR3 runs 16 residues. The CDR3: CATSRATLAGSYEQYF. The DNA for the CDR3 is TGTGCCACCAGCAGAGCGACACTAGCGGGATCCTACGAGCAGTACTTC. Drawing the rest from reference TRBV15 and TRBJ2-7, the complete variable domain is DAMVIQNPRYQVTQFGKPVTLSCSQTLNHNVMYWYQQKSSQAPKLLFHYYDKDFNNEADTPDNFQSRRPNTSFCFLDIRSPGLGDTAMYLCATSRATLAGSYEQYFGPGTRLTVT.

This clonotype was observed a handful of times. The chain combines TRBV2 with TRBJ2-1, with 9 bases lining up with TRBD2. The junction had 9 bases not matched to a gene; V was cut back by 7 bases and J by 8 bases. The CDR3 loop spans 14 amino acids. Looked up from germline, CDR1 is SNHLY and CDR2 is FYNNEI. CDR3 in DNA: TGTGCCAGCAAGGAGCGGGAGGTGGGCTATGAGCAGTTCTTC. Translating it yields CASKEREVGYEQFF.

At least ten counts were recorded for this clonotype. This chain's CDR3 is CASSFSRGNTGELFF. CDR3 DNA sequence: TGTGCCAGCAGTTTCTCCAGGGGGAACACCGGGGAGCTGTTTTTT. This chain links TRBV12-3 or TRBV12-4 with TRBJ2-2; possibly TRBD1 for D (6 bases). This CDR3 is built from 15 residues. V lost 3 bases, J lost 1 base, and 9 bases lay in between.

The sample holds many counts of this clonotype. The chain is built from TRBV20-1 and TRBJ2-7; D is perhaps TRBD2 (5 bases). V lost 1 base and J 2 bases, leaving 9 bases between the germline ends. Looked up from germline, CDR1 is DFQATT and CDR2 is SNEGSKA (reference sequence). The CDR3 length is 13 residues. CDR3 residues: CSARAPGTYEQYF. The CDR3 nucleotides read TGCAGTGCTAGAGCCCCGGGAACCTACGAGCAGTACTTC.

In this sample, this clonotype turned up a few times. The genes are TRBV20-1 and TRBJ2-3, with 8 bases aligning to TRBD1. There are 14 residues in the CDR3. Germline CDR1 and CDR2: DFQATT and SNEGSKA (reference sequence). V was pared by 0 bases and J by 4 bases, with 3 bases of the junction left unmatched. This CDR3 reads CSARDSGGADTQYF. Here the CDR3 DNA reads TGCAGTGCTAGAGATTCAGGGGGCGCAGATACGCAGTATTTT.

In its sample, this clonotype was seen a few times. The chain joins TRBV20-1 to TRBJ2-7; 9 nucleotides agree with TRBD1. Germline CDR1 and CDR2: DFQATT and SNEGSKA (reference sequence). With 2 bases clipped from V and 6 bases from J, the junction kept 5 bases outside the gene matches. The CDR3 spans 13 residues. CDR3 DNA: TGCAGTGCTAGACCTCCGACAGGGGGCGAGCAGTACTTC. Encoded protein: CSARPPTGGEQYF.

The chain couples TRBV27 to TRBJ2-4; D ambiguous. Germline CDR1 reads MNHEY; CDR2 reads SMNVEV (reference sequence). V was trimmed by 6 bases and J by 1 base, leaving 10 bases between them. The CDR3 totals 14 residues. DNA of the CDR3: TGTGCCAGCAGCCCAACCCGGGCCAAAAACATTCAGTACTTC. As protein: CASSPTRAKNIQYF.